The clone carrying this TCR beta chain has more than one count but fewer than ten. Its antigen is as yet unknown. The data are from a study of T cells in Graves' hyperthyroidism and ophthalmopathy. Cells are PBMCs isolated from 10 ml of fresh blood. Amplification of TCR beta CDR3 regions used RNA as the template. HTBI primers drove first-round RT-PCR of the TCR CDR3. From the multiplex PCR reads, TCRdb called clonotypes with MiXCR, one entry per CDR3 protein. Here the sample spans about 360,000 distinct CDR3 sequences, roughly 25% being singletons. The V gene's germline CDR1 is DFQATT and CDR2 SNEGSKA (reference sequence). This CDR3 is built from 14 residues. V was clipped by 0 bases and J by 2 bases, with 8 bases between them. Overall study findings and caveats: Ophthalmopathy, as predicted by the model, came a median around 7 months after the prediction.

The sequenced material came from blood. This chain connects TRBV20-1 to TRBJ2-1; possible D gene TRBD2, 5 bases. This sequence originates from a man between 45 and 60 years old with Graves' hyperthyroidism. The CDR3 loop reads CSARDRETYNEQFF. In DNA form, the CDR3 reads TGCAGTGCTAGAGACCGGGAAACCTACAATGAGCAGTTCTTC.